This T cell receptor (beta chain) originates from a study of blood T cell repertoires in COVID-19. Study-level background: Samples of COVID-19 (acute and convalescent) were obtained from the United States, Italy and Spain. T cells, B-cell-depleted T cells, or PBMCs provided the cDNA or gDNA that served as material.

Germline CDR1 and CDR2: MNHEY and SVGAGI. V dropped 6 bases and J dropped 2; count of bases not matched to a gene: 4. The CDR3 is 13 residues long. Authors' methods: Researchers report that nucleated cell counts were estimated from reference gene primer amplification. This table comes from immunoSEQ multiplex PCR, and its TCRdb copy is limited to in-frame clones, with some not included. D and trimming come from the DNA, and the V and J calls and clone size come from that table. The sample contains about 270,000 clones, 86% of which appear only once. This clonotype was obtained from a woman aged 60 to 75 who had recovered from COVID-19. The chain employs TRBV6-5 and TRBJ2-7; 7 bases fit TRBD1. The sequencing sample was made of peripheral blood. The CDR3 nucleotides are TGTGCCAGCAGAGGGACAGAGACCTACGAGCAGTACTTC. Its protein is CASRGTETYEQYF.